This T cell receptor (beta chain) was obtained from a study of human T cells and chemical hapten exposure. The study's findings and limits: The immune response of these alopecia patients might not match healthy individuals'. Against controls, expanded TCRs gave rise to significantly more large CDR3 similarity clusters.

Original processing notes: Individual samples carried between roughly 23,224 and 690,600 TCRs, with 85,000 to 100,000 as the median. TCRdb re-derived calls from the RACE reads in MiXCR, one entry per CDR3 protein. The V and J calls follow TCRdb's processing rather than the paper's. The sample has some 60,000 distinct CDR3 sequences; approximately 10% are singletons. V lost 1 base, J lost 0 bases, and 10 bases lay in between. The CDR3 is 17 amino acids. Germline CDR1 SEHNR, CDR2 FQNEAQ (reference sequence). This clonotype was counted at least ten times. Its antigen is currently unknown. Time point in this sample: pre-sensitization, week 0. Treatment here: therapeutic diphenylcyclopropenone sensitization with weekly scalp DPC.

V and J are TRBV7-9 and TRBJ2-6, with no clear D. The sample in question was whole blood, obtained in connection with sensitization to the hapten diphenylcyclopropenone (DPC). This TCR was recovered from a woman aged 40 to 49 with alopecia areata. Some clones in this sample may be carry-over from other donors' samples. This CDR3 reads CASSLVVGISGANVLTF. Written as DNA, the CDR3 is TGTGCCAGCAGCTTAGTCGTGGGGATCTCTGGGGCCAACGTCCTGACTTTC.